This TCR beta chain was profiled in a study of T-cell memory formation after mild COVID-19. Study context: There were largely donor-specific TCR clusters.

The ends lost 7 bases at V and 5 bases at J; junction bases unmatched: 6. This CDR3 comprises 13 residues. From the 5' RACE reads, TCRdb called clonotypes with MiXCR, one entry per CDR3 protein. The table records roughly 100,000 distinct CDR3 sequences, approximately 15% of them present only once. The sample holds a few counts of this clonotype. The gene calls are TRBV12-3 or TRBV12-4 and TRBJ2-7; the match to TRBD1 covers 9 bases. This TCR derives from an adult woman who had mild COVID-19 (a few samples of this study predate the infection). Cell type and time point are not known. Source material: PBMCs or a T cell subset sorted from them (not recorded which). CDR3 protein: CASTGGQGDEQYF. In DNA, the CDR3 is TGTGCCAGCACGGGGGGACAGGGCGACGAGCAGTACTTC.